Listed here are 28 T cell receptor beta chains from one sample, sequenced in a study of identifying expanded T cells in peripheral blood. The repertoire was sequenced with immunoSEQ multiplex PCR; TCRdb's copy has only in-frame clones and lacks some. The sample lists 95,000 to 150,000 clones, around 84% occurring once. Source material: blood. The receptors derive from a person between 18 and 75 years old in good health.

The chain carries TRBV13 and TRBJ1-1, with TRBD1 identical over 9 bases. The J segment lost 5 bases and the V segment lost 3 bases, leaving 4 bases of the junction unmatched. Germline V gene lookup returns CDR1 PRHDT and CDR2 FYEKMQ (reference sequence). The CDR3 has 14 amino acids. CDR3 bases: TGTGCCAGCAGCTTGGGACAGGGTAGAACTGAAGCTTTCTTT. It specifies CASSLGQGRTEAFF.

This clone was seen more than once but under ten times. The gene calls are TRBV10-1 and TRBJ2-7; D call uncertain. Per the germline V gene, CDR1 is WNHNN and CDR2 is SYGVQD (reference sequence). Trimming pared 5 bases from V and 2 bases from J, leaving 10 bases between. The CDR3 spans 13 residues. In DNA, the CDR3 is TGCGCCAGCAGTCCGTCGATACCCTACGAGCAGTACTTC. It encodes CASSPSIPYEQYF.

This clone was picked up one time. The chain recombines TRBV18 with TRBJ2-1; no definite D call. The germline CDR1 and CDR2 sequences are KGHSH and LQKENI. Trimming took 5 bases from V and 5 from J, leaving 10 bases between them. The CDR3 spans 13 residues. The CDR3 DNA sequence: TGTGCCAGCTCAAGGGCTGCCAACAATGAGCAGTTCTTC. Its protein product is CASSRAANNEQFF.

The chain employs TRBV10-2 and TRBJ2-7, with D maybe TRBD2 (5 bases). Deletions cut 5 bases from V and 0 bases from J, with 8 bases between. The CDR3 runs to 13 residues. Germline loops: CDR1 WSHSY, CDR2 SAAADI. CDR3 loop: CASSKGDSYEQYF. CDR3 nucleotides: TGCGCCAGCAGTAAGGGAGACTCCTACGAGCAGTACTTC.

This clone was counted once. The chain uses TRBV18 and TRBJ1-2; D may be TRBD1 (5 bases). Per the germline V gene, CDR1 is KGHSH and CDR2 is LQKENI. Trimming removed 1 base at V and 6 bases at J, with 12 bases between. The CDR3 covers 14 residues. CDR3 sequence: CASSPLTRGNGYTF. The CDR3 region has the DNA TGTGCCAGCTCACCACTTACGAGGGGTAATGGCTACACCTTC.

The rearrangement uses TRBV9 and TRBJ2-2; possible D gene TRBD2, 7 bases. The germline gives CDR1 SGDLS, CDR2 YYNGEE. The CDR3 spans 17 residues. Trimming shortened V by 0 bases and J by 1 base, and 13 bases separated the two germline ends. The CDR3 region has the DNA TGTGCCAGCAGCGTAGGTGGGGGGGCGAAGAACACCGGGGAGCTGTTTTTT. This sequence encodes CASSVGGGAKNTGELFF.

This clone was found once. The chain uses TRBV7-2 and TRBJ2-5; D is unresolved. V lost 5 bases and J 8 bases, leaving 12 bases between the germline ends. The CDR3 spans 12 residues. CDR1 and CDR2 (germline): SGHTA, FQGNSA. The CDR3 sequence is CASSDNSRTQYF. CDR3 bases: TGTGCCAGCAGCGATAATTCGCGAACCCAGTACTTC.

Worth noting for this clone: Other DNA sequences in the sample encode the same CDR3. As DNA, the CDR3 is TGTGCCAGTAGTATAGGAACAGGGTCCTACGAGCAGTACTTC. Protein sequence: CASSIGTGSYEQYF. This rearrangement joins TRBV19 to TRBJ2-7; possible D gene TRBD1, 6 bases. This CDR3 comprises 14 residues. Germline CDR1 LNHDA, CDR2 SQIVND (reference sequence). V was trimmed by 1 base and J by 1 base, leaving 8 bases between them. Supplemented by reference TRBV19 and TRBJ2-7, the full variable domain reads DGGITQSPKYLFRKEGQNVTLSCEQNLNHDAMYWYRQDPGQGLRLIYYSQIVNDFQKGDIAEGYSVSREKKESFPLTVTSAQKNPTAFYLCASSIGTGSYEQYFGPGTRLTVT.

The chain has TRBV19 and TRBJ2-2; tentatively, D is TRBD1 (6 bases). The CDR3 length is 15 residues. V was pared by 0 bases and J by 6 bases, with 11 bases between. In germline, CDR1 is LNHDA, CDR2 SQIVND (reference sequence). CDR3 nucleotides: TGTGCCAGTAGTATAGACGGGACATCGGCCGGGGAGCTGTTTTTT. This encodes CASSIDGTSAGELFF.

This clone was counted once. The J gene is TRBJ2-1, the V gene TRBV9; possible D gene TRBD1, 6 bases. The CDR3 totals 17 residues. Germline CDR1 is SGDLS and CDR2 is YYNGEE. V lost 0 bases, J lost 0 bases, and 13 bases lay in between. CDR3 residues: CASSVAPDSSSYNEQFF. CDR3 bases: TGTGCCAGCAGCGTAGCCCCGGACAGCAGCTCCTACAATGAGCAGTTCTTC.

As DNA, the CDR3 is TGTGCCAGCAGTTACGGGACATCCTACGAGCAGTACTTC. This sequence encodes CASSYGTSYEQYF. The chain carries TRBV6-5 and TRBJ2-7; TRBD1 might be the D (6 bases). Trimming shortened V by 2 bases and J by 1 base, and 6 bases separated the two germline ends. The CDR3 is 13 amino acids. Germline values: CDR1 MNHEY, CDR2 SVGAGI.

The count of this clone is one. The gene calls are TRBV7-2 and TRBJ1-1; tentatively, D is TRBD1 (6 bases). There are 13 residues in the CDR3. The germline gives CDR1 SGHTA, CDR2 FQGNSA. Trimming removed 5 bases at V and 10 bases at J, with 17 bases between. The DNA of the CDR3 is TGTGCCAGCAGCCCCTTGACAGGTCCAATAGCTTTCTTT. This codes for CASSPLTGPIAFF.

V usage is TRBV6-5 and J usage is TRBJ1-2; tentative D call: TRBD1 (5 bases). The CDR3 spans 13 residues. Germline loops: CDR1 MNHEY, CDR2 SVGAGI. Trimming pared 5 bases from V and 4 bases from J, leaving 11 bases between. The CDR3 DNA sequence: TGTGCCAGCAGTAATCGACAGCTCTATGGCTACACCTTC. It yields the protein CASSNRQLYGYTF.

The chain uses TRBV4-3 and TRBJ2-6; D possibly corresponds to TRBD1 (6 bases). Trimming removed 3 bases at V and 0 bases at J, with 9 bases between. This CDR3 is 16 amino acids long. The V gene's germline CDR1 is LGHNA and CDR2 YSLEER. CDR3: CASSQDSISGANVLTF. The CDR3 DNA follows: TGCGCCAGCAGCCAGGACAGCATCTCTGGGGCCAACGTCCTGACTTTC.

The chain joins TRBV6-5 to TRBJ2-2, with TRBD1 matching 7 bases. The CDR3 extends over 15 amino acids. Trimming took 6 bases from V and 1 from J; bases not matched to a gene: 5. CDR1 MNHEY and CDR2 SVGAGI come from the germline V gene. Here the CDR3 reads CASSWGQLNTGELFF. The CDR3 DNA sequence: TGTGCCAGCAGCTGGGGACAGCTGAACACCGGGGAGCTGTTTTTT.

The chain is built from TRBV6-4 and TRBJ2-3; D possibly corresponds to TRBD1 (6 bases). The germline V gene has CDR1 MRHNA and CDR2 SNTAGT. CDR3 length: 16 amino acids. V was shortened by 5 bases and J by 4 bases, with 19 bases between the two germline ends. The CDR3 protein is CASSLHPQGRADTQYF. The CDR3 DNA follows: TGTGCCAGCAGTCTTCACCCACAGGGTCGGGCAGATACGCAGTATTTT.

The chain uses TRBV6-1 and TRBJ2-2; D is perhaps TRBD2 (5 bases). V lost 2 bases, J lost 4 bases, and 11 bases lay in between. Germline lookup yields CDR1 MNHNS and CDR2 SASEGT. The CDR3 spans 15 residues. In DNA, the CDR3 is TGTGCCAGCAGTGAACTAAAACGGGGCACCGGGGAGCTGTTTTTT. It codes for CASSELKRGTGELFF.

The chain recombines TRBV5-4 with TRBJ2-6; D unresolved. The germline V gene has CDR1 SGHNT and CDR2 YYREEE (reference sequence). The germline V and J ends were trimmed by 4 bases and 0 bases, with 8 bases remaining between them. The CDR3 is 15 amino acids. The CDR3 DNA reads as TGTGCCAGCAGCCCCGGTAGCTCTGGGGCCAACGTCCTGACTTTC. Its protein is CASSPGSSGANVLTF.

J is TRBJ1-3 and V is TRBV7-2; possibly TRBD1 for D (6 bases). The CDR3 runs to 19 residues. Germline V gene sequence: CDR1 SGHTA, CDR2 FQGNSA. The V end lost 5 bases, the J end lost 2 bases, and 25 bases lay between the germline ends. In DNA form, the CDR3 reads TGTGCCAGCAGCCTCTATAATGTGAGCCCTTACAGGGCTGGAAACACCATATATTTT. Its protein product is CASSLYNVSPYRAGNTIYF.

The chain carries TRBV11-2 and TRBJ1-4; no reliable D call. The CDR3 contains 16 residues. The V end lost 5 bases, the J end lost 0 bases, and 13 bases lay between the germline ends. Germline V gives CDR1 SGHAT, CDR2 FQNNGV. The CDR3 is CASSRWSLSTNEKLFF. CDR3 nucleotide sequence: TGTGCCAGCAGCCGGTGGTCTCTATCAACTAATGAAAAACTGTTTTTT.

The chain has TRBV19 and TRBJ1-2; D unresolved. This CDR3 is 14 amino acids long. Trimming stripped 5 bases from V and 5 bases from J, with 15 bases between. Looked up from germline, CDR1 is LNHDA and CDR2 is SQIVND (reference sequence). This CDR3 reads CASSPASVVYGYTF. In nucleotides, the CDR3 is TGTGCCAGTAGTCCGGCGAGCGTCGTTTATGGCTACACCTTC.

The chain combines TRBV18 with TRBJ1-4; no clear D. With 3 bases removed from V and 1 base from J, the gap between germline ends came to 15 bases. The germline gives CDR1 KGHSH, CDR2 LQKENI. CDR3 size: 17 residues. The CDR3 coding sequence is TGTGCCAGCTCACCCGGAGGAGGTGTTCGAACTAATGAAAAACTGTTTTTT. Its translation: CASSPGGGVRTNEKLFF.

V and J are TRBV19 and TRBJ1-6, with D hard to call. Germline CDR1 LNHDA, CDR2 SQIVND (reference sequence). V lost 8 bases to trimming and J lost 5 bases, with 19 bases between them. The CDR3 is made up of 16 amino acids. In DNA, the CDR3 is TGTGCCAGTTCCCCCCTAGGTACGGTGAATAATTCACCCCTCCACTTT. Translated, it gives CASSPLGTVNNSPLHF.

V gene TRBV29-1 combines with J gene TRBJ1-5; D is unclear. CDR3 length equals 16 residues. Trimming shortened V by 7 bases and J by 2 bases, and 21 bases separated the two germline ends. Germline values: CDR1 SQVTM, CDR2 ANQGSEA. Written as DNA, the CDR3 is TGCAGCGCCACGCTGGGGAAGGGTGGGGGCAATCAGCCCCAGCATTTT. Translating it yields CSATLGKGGGNQPQHF.

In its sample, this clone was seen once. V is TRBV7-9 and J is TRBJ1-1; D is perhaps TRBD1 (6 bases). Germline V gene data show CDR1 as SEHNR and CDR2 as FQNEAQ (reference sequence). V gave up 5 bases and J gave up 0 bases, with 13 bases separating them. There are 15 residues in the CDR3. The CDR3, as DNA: TGTGCCAGCAGCCCTCAGGGACAATTGAACACTGAAGCTTTCTTT. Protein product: CASSPQGQLNTEAFF.

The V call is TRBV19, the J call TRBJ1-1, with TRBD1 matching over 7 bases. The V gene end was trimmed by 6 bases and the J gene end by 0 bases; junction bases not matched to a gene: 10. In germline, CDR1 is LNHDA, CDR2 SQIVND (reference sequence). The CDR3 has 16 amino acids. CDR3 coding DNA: TGTGCCAGTAGGGAGGGGACAGCGAGATTGAACACTGAAGCTTTCTTT. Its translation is CASREGTARLNTEAFF.

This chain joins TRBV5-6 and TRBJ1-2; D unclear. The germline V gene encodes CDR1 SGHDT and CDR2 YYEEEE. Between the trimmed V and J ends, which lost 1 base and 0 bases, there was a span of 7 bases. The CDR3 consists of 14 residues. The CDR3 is CASSLPRANYGYTF. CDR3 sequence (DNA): TGTGCCAGCAGCTTGCCCAGAGCTAACTATGGCTACACCTTC.

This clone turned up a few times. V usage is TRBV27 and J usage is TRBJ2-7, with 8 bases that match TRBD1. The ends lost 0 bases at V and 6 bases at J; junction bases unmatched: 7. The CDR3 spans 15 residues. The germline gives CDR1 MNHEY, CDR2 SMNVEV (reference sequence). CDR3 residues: CASSLSAGGYFEQYF. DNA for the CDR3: TGTGCCAGCAGTTTATCCGCAGGGGGCTACTTCGAGCAGTACTTC.